This passage covers 28 T cell receptor beta chains from one sample sequenced in a study of T-cell reconstitution after alpha-beta-depleted transplantation in children. Preparation of the TCRbeta library was carried out with unique molecular identifiers. MiXCR, run by TCRdb on the PCR reads, gives a single entry per CDR3 protein. The table shows 200,000 to 250,000 distinct CDR3 sequences, with approximately 9.8% occurring only once. The input for sequencing was PBMCs from the stem cell graft donor, taken from the stem cell graft. These receptors originate from a human donor who donated a stem cell graft to a child with SCID.

This clonotype was detected ten times or more. CDR3: CASTKGDRGAYEQYF. In DNA form, the CDR3 reads TGCGCCAGCACCAAGGGAGACAGGGGCGCCTACGAGCAGTACTTC. The rearrangement links TRBV5-1 to TRBJ2-7; 8 bases align to TRBD1. The V gene's germline CDR1 is SGHRS and CDR2 YFSETQ. The V and J ends lost 6 bases and 2 bases, in that order; junction bases with no gene match: 10. The CDR3 has 15 amino acids.

This clonotype was counted ten times or more. This chain links TRBV29-1 with TRBJ2-1; D not certain. This CDR3 contains 11 residues. The V and J ends lost 4 bases and 3 bases respectively, with 4 bases between them. Germline CDR1 and CDR2: SQVTM and ANQGSEA. The CDR3 loop is CSVVSYNEQFF. The CDR3 DNA reads TGCAGCGTTGTCAGCTACAATGAGCAGTTCTTC.

On this clonotype itself: A single base separates this from a much larger clone, so it may be a read error. This sequence joins TRBV12-3 or TRBV12-4 and TRBJ1-2, with D tentatively TRBD1 (5 bases). Trimming stripped 7 bases from V and 5 bases from J, with 14 bases between. The CDR3 length is 13 residues. The CDR3 nucleotides read TGTGCCAGCACTAGGGGCAGGGCTTATGGCTACACCTTC. Encoded protein: CASTRGRAYGYTF.

This clonotype was seen repeatedly, ten times or more. The rearrangement uses TRBV11-2 and TRBJ2-2; the match to TRBD2 covers 9 bases. V lost 7 bases and J lost 0; bases outside the gene matches: 6. The germline gives CDR1 SGHAT, CDR2 FQNNGV. The CDR3 is made up of 16 amino acids. This CDR3 is CASTTTSGSNTGELFF. Written as DNA, the CDR3 is TGTGCCAGCACCACGACTAGCGGTTCGAACACCGGGGAGCTGTTTTTT.

In its sample, this clonotype was seen many times. This sequence joins TRBV4-3 and TRBJ1-2, with TRBD1 matching over 7 bases. With V trimmed by 4 bases and J by 6 bases, 20 bases remained unmatched. This CDR3 has 18 amino acids. Germline CDR1 and CDR2: LGHNA and YSLEER. The CDR3 reads CASSPGPVYVRGEDGYTF. CDR3 DNA: TGCGCCAGCAGCCCAGGCCCTGTGTACGTCAGGGGGGAAGATGGCTACACCTTC.

This clonotype was seen ten or more times. This chain joins TRBV13 and TRBJ2-1; D tentatively fits TRBD1 or TRBD2 (5 bases each). Germline CDR1 and CDR2: PRHDT and FYEKMQ (reference sequence). CDR3 length equals 15 residues. The germline V and J ends were trimmed by 3 bases and 8 bases, with 17 bases remaining between them. DNA for the CDR3: TGTGCCAGCAGCTTGAGGGGCAGGGCGGCGGATGAGCAGTTCTTC. It codes for CASSLRGRAADEQFF.

This clonotype was detected many times. The CDR3 is CASSRTDRADTQYF. The CDR3 nucleotides are TGCGCCAGCAGCCGTACAGACAGGGCAGATACGCAGTATTTT. The chain carries TRBV5-1 and TRBJ2-3; the match to TRBD1 covers 7 bases. The CDR3 spans 14 residues. The germline V gene has CDR1 SGHRS and CDR2 YFSETQ. The V segment lost 4 bases and the J segment 4 bases; nucleotides outside the gene matches: 6.

This clonotype was detected ten times or more. V usage is TRBV5-1 and J usage is TRBJ2-3; a weak D match, TRBD1 (6 bases). The CDR3 sequence is 13 residues long. Trimming took off 7 bases at V and 3 bases at J, with 12 bases between the two ends. From germline, CDR1 is SGHRS and CDR2 YFSETQ. The CDR3 bases are TGCGCCAGCGGGGGCGTTGAAACAGATACGCAGTATTTT. Translating gives CASGGVETDTQYF. Full variable domain (missing parts from reference TRBV5-1 and TRBJ2-3): KAGVTQTPRYLIKTRGQQVTLSCSPISGHRSVSWYQQTPGQGLQFLFEYFSETQRNKGNFPGRFSGRQFSNSRSEMNVSTLELGDSALYLCASGGVETDTQYFGPGTRLTVL.

The rearrangement links TRBV2 to TRBJ2-1; TRBD2 is a possible D gene (6 bases). The CDR3 sequence is 14 residues long. From germline, CDR1 is SNHLY and CDR2 FYNNEI. V shed 11 bases and J shed 2 bases, with 16 bases lying between them. The CDR3 is CASLPGLAYNEQFF. CDR3 sequence (DNA): TGTGCCTCATTACCGGGACTTGCCTACAATGAGCAGTTCTTC.

This clonotype was seen only once. The chain couples TRBV6-1 to TRBJ2-2; TRBD2 might be the D (6 bases). Trimming removed 8 bases from V and 5 bases from J, with 15 bases in between. Germline CDR1 MNHNS, CDR2 SASEGT. The CDR3 is 14 residues long. In DNA, the CDR3 is TGTGCCAGCTTCGTCGGGGGAAGAACCGGGGAGCTGTTTTTT. This translates into CASFVGGRTGELFF.

At least ten counts were recorded for this clonotype. The chain recombines TRBV10-3 with TRBJ1-2; no reliable D call. The V gene's germline CDR1 is ENHRY and CDR2 SYGVKD. The ends were cut back, 4 bases at V and 7 bases at J, with 10 bases in the middle. This CDR3 spans 12 amino acids. The CDR3 loop reads CAISGGYSGYTF. The CDR3 DNA follows: TGTGCCATCAGTGGTGGTTACTCTGGCTACACCTTC.

Details on this clonotype: A much more abundant neighbour one base away suggests this may be a read error. The V gene is TRBV7-9, the J gene TRBJ1-6; no reliable D call. This CDR3 region has 13 residues. The germline gives CDR1 SEHNR, CDR2 FQNEAQ (reference sequence). CDR3 in amino acids: CASSGGNNPPLHF. The CDR3 DNA is TGTGCCAGCTCCGGCGGGAATAATCCACCCCTCCACTTT.

Many counts were recorded for this clonotype. The chain carries TRBV5-1 and TRBJ1-1, with 11 nucleotides matching TRBD1. Trimming cost V 4 bases and J 1 base; bases outside gene matches: 9. The CDR3 totals 17 residues. Germline V gene sequence: CDR1 SGHRS, CDR2 YFSETQ. For the CDR3, the DNA is TGCGCCAGCAGCCCCGGGGACAGGGGGTCGCGGAACACTGAAGCTTTCTTT. It encodes CASSPGDRGSRNTEAFF.

This clonotype was detected many times. J is TRBJ1-1 and V is TRBV5-1; D not resolved. The V end was cut by 0 bases, the J end by 5 bases, with 17 bases between. The CDR3 covers 16 residues. Germline V gives CDR1 SGHRS, CDR2 YFSETQ. In DNA form, the CDR3 reads TGCGCCAGCAGCTTGGGCGCGCGAATCTCGGGTACTGAAGCTTTCTTT. Translated, it gives CASSLGARISGTEAFF.

In its sample, this clonotype was seen many times. The chain employs TRBV24-1 and TRBJ1-5; unclear D gene. Germline assignment: CDR1 KGHDR and CDR2 SFDVKD. CDR3 length: 16 residues. Trimming took 3 bases from V and 6 from J, leaving 17 bases between them. The CDR3 region has the DNA TGTGCCACCAGTGATAACAGTAGGATCACCGGTCAGCCCCAGCATTTT. Protein sequence: CATSDNSRITGQPQHF.

The chain joins TRBV7-3 to TRBJ2-6, with 7 bases identical to TRBD1. Trimming removed 4 bases from V and 0 bases from J; junction bases left unmatched: 6. This CDR3 has 17 residues. Germline values: CDR1 SGHTA, CDR2 FQGTGA. CDR3 region: CASSSRDSFSGANVLTF. Here the CDR3 DNA reads TGTGCCAGCAGCTCCCGGGACAGCTTCTCTGGGGCCAACGTCCTGACTTTC. Filled out from reference TRBV7-3 and TRBJ2-6, the complete variable domain reads GAGVSQTPSNKVTEKGKYVELRCDPISGHTALYWYRQSLGQGPEFLIYFQGTGAADDSGLPNDRFFAVRPEGSVSTLKIQRTERGDSAVYLCASSSRDSFSGANVLTFGAGSRLTVL.

This clonotype appeared many times. The chain is built from TRBV5-6 and TRBJ1-2, with a weak D call TRBD1 (5 bases). This CDR3 has 14 residues. The germline V gene encodes CDR1 SGHDT and CDR2 YYEEEE. V dropped 0 bases and J dropped 3 bases, with 9 bases sitting between them. CDR3 amino acids: CASSLDAGDYGYTF. CDR3 DNA: TGTGCCAGCAGCTTGGACGCGGGGGACTATGGCTACACCTTC.

This clonotype was counted ten times or more. J is TRBJ2-7 and V is TRBV5-1, with TRBD1 matching over 7 bases. With V trimmed by 7 bases and J by 3 bases, 10 bases remained unmatched. The germline V gene has CDR1 SGHRS and CDR2 YFSETQ. The length of the CDR3 is 14 residues. DNA of the CDR3: TGCGCCAGCGGCTCAGGGGGTGAGGACTACGAGCAGTACTTC. It is translated as CASGSGGEDYEQYF.

At least ten counts were recorded for this clonotype. The chain has TRBV27 and TRBJ1-1; D gene ambiguous. Germline assignment: CDR1 MNHEY and CDR2 SMNVEV (reference sequence). This CDR3 has 14 amino acids. Deletions cut 7 bases from V and 4 bases from J, with 16 bases between. The CDR3 loop reads CASTPRGVGTEAFF. The DNA of the CDR3 is TGTGCCAGCACCCCCCGTGGGGTGGGCACTGAAGCTTTCTTT.

In this sample, this clonotype turned up many times. The V and J genes are TRBV20-1 and TRBJ1-5, with D perhaps matching TRBD1 (6 bases). The V gene lost 2 bases and the J gene lost 4 bases, with 15 bases spanning the gap. Germline V CDR1 and CDR2: DFQATT, SNEGSKA (reference sequence). The CDR3 loop spans 15 amino acids. Here the CDR3 DNA reads TGCAGTGCTAGACCTACAGGGAGGCGAAATCAGCCCCAGCATTTT. It codes for CSARPTGRRNQPQHF.

This clonotype appeared a few times. The chain recombines TRBV6-2 or TRBV6-3 with TRBJ1-1; 7 bases agree with TRBD1. Per germline, CDR1 MNHEY and CDR2 SVGEGT. The CDR3 contains 15 residues. Trimming at V came to 5 bases and at J to 1 base, leaving 7 bases not matched to a gene. The CDR3 here is CASSPTGVWNTEAFF. As DNA, the CDR3 is TGTGCCAGCAGTCCTACAGGGGTGTGGAACACTGAAGCTTTCTTT.

This clonotype was seen repeatedly, ten times or more. The chain joins TRBV7-2 to TRBJ1-2, with 10 nucleotides matching TRBD1. Losses at the gene ends were 1 base for V and 6 bases for J; bases not matched to a gene: 8. This CDR3 spans 16 amino acids. Germline V gene data show CDR1 as SGHTA and CDR2 as FQGNSA. CDR3 residues: CASSLVPGQGRNGYTF. For the CDR3, the DNA is TGTGCCAGCAGCTTAGTCCCGGGACAGGGGAGAAATGGCTACACCTTC.

This clonotype was counted many times. The rearrangement joins TRBV4-2 to TRBJ1-5, with 8 nucleotides matching TRBD1. The V gene end was trimmed by 0 bases and the J gene end by 6 bases; junction bases not matched to a gene: 13. Germline CDR1 is LGHNA and CDR2 is YNFKEQ. The length of the CDR3 is 18 residues. The CDR3 nucleotides read TGTGCCAGCAGCCAAGATTTGGCAGGGGGCGTCGGGAGTCAGCCCCAGCATTTT. Its protein product is CASSQDLAGGVGSQPQHF.

This clonotype was observed at least ten times. V gene TRBV13 combines with J gene TRBJ2-2, with D possibly being TRBD2 (5 bases). V lost 1 base to trimming and J lost 3 bases, with 12 bases between them. The germline V gene encodes CDR1 PRHDT and CDR2 FYEKMQ (reference sequence). CDR3 length equals 16 residues. DNA for the CDR3: TGTGCCAGCAGCTTAGTGGCGGGTTCTGACACCGGGGAGCTGTTTTTT. Residues: CASSLVAGSDTGELFF.

This clonotype was detected many times. The rearrangement links TRBV11-2 to TRBJ2-1, with 10 bases matching TRBD2. CDR3 length: 16 residues. V shed 5 bases and J 5 bases; nucleotides not matched to a gene: 9. Germline V lookup: CDR1 SGHAT, CDR2 FQNNGV. DNA for the CDR3: TGTGCCAGCAGCCTCTTACTAGCGGGGCTAGACAATGAGCAGTTCTTC. This translates into CASSLLLAGLDNEQFF.

This clonotype has ten or more counts. The V gene is TRBV6-5, the J gene TRBJ1-2; D unclear. The CDR3 spans 15 residues. Trimming pared 2 bases from V and 4 bases from J, leaving 14 bases between. From germline, CDR1 is MNHEY and CDR2 SVGAGI. The DNA for the CDR3 is TGTGCCAGCAGTTACGACGAGAACCTAGTCTATGGCTACACCTTC. It yields the protein CASSYDENLVYGYTF.

This clonotype appeared many times. The chain recombines TRBV5-1 with TRBJ2-3, with D possibly TRBD1 on 6 matching bases. Germline loops: CDR1 SGHRS, CDR2 YFSETQ. CDR3 length: 17 amino acids. The V gene lost 2 bases and the J gene lost 1 base, with 17 bases spanning the gap. This CDR3 reads CASSFAPDRIRTDTQYF. CDR3 DNA sequence: TGCGCCAGCAGCTTTGCCCCTGACAGGATCCGCACAGATACGCAGTATTTT.

This clonotype was recorded many times. J is TRBJ2-7 and V is TRBV4-3, with D perhaps TRBD1 (6 bases). The ends were cut back, 4 bases at V and 6 bases at J, with 16 bases in the middle. Germline loops: CDR1 LGHNA, CDR2 YSLEER. This CDR3 contains 14 residues. CDR3 amino acids: CASSRDALGAEQYF. CDR3 coding DNA: TGCGCCAGCAGCCGCGACGCGCTGGGGGCCGAGCAGTACTTC.